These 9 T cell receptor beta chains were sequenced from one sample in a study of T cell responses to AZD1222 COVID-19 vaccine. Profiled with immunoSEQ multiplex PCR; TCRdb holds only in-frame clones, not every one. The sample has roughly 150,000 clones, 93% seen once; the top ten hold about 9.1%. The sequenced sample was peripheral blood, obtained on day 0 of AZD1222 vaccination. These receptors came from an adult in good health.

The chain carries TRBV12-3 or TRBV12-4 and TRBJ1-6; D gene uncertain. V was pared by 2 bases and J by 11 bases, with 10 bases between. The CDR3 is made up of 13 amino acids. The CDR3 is CASSLYSRAPLHF. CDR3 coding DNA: TGTGCCAGCAGTTTATACAGTCGCGCACCCCTCCACTTT.

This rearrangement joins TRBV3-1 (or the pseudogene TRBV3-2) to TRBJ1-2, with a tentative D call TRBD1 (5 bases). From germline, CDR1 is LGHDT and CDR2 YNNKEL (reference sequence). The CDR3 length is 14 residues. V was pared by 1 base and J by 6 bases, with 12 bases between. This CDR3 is CASSQAAGSDGYTF. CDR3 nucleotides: TGTGCCAGCAGCCAAGCGGCAGGGTCGGATGGCTACACCTTC.

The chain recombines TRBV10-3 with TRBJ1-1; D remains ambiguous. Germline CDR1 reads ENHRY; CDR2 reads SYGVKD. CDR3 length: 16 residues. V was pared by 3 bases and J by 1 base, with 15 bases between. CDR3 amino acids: CAISDFMGGENTEAFF. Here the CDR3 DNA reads TGTGCCATCAGTGATTTTATGGGTGGAGAGAACACTGAAGCTTTCTTT.

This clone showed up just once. The CDR3 region is CASIATGHEKLFF. The CDR3 nucleotides are TGTGCCAGCATTGCCACGGGACATGAAAAACTGTTTTTT. The chain employs TRBV6-5 and TRBJ1-4, with a possible D match to TRBD1 (5 bases). CDR1 and CDR2 (germline): MNHEY, SVGAGI. This CDR3 is built from 13 residues. The V and J ends lost 7 bases and 6 bases respectively, with 12 bases between them.

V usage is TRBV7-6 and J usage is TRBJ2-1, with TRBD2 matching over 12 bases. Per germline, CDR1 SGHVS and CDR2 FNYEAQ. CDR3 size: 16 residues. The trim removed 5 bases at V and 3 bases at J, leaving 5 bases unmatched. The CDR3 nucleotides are TGTGCCAGCAGCCGGGAGACTAGCGGGGGCTACAATGAGCAGTTCTTC. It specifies CASSRETSGGYNEQFF.

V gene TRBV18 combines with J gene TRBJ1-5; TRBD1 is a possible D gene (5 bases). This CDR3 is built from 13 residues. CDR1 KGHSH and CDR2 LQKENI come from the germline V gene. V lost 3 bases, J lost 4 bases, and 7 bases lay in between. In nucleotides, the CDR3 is TGTGCCAGCTCACCCGACAGAAATCAGCCCCAGCATTTT. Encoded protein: CASSPDRNQPQHF.

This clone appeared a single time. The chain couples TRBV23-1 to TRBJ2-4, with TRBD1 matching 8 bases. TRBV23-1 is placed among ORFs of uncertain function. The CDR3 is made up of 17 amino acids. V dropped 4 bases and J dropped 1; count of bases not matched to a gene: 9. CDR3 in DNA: TGCGCCAGCAGTCCCACAGGGGGAGAATTGGCCAAAAACATTCAGTACTTC. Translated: CASSPTGGELAKNIQYF.

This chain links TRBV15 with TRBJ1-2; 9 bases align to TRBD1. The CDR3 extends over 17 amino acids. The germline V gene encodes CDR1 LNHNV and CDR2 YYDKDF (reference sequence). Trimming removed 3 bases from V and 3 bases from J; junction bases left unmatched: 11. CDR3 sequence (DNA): TGTGCCACCAGCAGCCCCGAAGGACAGGGGCATCACTATGGCTACACCTTC. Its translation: CATSSPEGQGHHYGYTF.

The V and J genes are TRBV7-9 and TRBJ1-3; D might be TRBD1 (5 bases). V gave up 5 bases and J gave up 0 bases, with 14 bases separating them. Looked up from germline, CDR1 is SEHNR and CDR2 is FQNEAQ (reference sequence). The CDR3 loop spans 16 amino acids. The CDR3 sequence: CASSVTGYISGNTIYF. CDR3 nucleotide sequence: TGTGCCAGCAGCGTTACAGGCTATATCTCTGGAAACACCATATATTTT.